This T cell receptor beta chain was found in a study of T-cell reconstitution after alpha-beta-depleted transplantation in children. Many counts were recorded for this clonotype. Preparation of the TCRbeta library used unique molecular identifiers. TCRdb redid the calling of the PCR reads with MiXCR, one entry per CDR3 protein. The sample has hundreds of thousands of distinct CDR3 sequences; around 7.5% are singletons. CDR3 length: 14 residues. The sample was PBMCs, mostly from graft donor cells, taken 180 days after TCRalphabeta/CD19-depleted stem cell transplant. This sequence was found in a male patient aged 10-17 years who had a stem cell transplant for acute lymphoblastic leukemia, so the T cells may come from the graft donor. The chain couples TRBV21-1 to TRBJ2-7; the DNA was not compared with TRBD1, the D call given in the table. TRBV21-1 is a pseudogene locus. CDR3 nucleotides: TGTGCCAGCAGCAGAACGAATTTGGGACAGGAGCAGTACTTC. It specifies CASSRTNLGQEQYF.